Presented here are 27 T cell receptor beta chains from one specimen sequenced in a study of T cells in Graves' hyperthyroidism and ophthalmopathy (dated by TCRdb to between 2018 and 2020). The library relied on multiplex PCR. The instrument given in TCRdb is Illumina HiSeq 2000. The TCR beta CDR3 regions were amplified from the RNA transcripts. The TCR CDR3 was subjected to a first round of RT-PCR using the HTBI primer set and the Qiagen OneStep RT-PCR kit. The public reads were reanalyzed by TCRdb: fastp trimming at Q25, MiXCR alignment, in-frame beta chains only. Rows are combined by CDR3 protein, so each entry shows the most common genes and DNA. This sample lists roughly 530,000 distinct CDR3 sequences; roughly a sixth were detected once. The ten largest clonotypes hold 17% of the sample. Sequencing was done on a sample of blood. These TCRs come from a woman aged 18-35 years with Graves' ophthalmopathy.

The rearrangement uses TRBV9 and TRBJ1-1, with unresolved D. The length of the CDR3 is 13 residues. Trimming pared 3 bases from V and 1 base from J, leaving 7 bases between. Germline CDR1 SGDLS, CDR2 YYNGEE. CDR3 nucleotide sequence: TGTGCCAGCAGCGGCCATCAGAACACTGAAGCTTTCTTT. It codes for CASSGHQNTEAFF.

This clonotype was recorded at least ten times. The V gene is TRBV30, the J gene TRBJ1-6; 8 nucleotides agree with TRBD1. Germline V CDR1 and CDR2: GTSNPN, SVGIG (reference sequence). With V trimmed by 7 bases and J by 7 bases, 6 bases remained unmatched. The CDR3 contains 13 residues. The CDR3 sequence: CAYGQGGNSPLHF. CDR3 bases: TGTGCCTATGGACAGGGAGGGAATTCACCCCTCCACTTT.

V is TRBV4-3 and J is TRBJ2-3, with 10 bases lining up with TRBD2. This CDR3 region has 16 residues. After removal of 2 bases from V and 0 bases from J, the junction contained 2 bases not matched to a gene. CDR1 LGHNA and CDR2 YSLEER come from the germline V gene. CDR3 bases: TGCGCCAGCAGCCAACGAGCGGGGGGGAGCACAGATACGCAGTATTTT. Its protein is CASSQRAGGSTDTQYF.

This chain uses TRBV27 with TRBJ2-5; 9 positions match TRBD1. Per the germline V gene, CDR1 is MNHEY and CDR2 is SMNVEV (reference sequence). With V trimmed by 5 bases and J by 3 bases, 7 bases remained unmatched. This CDR3 contains 15 residues. CDR3 in DNA: TGTGCCAGCAGTGATGGGGACAGGGTAGAAGAGACCCAGTACTTC. It translates to CASSDGDRVEETQYF.

This clonotype was seen many times. The chain is built from TRBV30 and TRBJ2-2; the D is unclear. Germline assignment: CDR1 GTSNPN and CDR2 SVGIG (reference sequence). The CDR3 contains 13 residues. Trimming stripped 1 base from V and 4 bases from J, with 7 bases between. The CDR3 DNA reads TGTGCCTGGAGTGGATCAGCCACCGGGGAGCTGTTTTTT. Translation: CAWSGSATGELFF.

This clonotype was recorded many times. The gene calls are TRBV7-9 and TRBJ2-1; no clear D. The germline CDR1 and CDR2 sequences are SEHNR and FQNEAQ (reference sequence). The ends were cut back, 5 bases at V and 6 bases at J, with 11 bases in the middle. This CDR3 contains 13 residues. CDR3 DNA sequence: TGTGCCAGCAGCAACCCCGGAGCCAATGAGCAGTTCTTC. Amino acids: CASSNPGANEQFF.

Regarding this clonotype: This may be a read error, as it is one base from a much larger clone. The conserved phenylalanine or tryptophan is not found at the CDR3 terminus, so this likely reflects a read error. The chain carries TRBV6-2 or TRBV6-3 and TRBJ1-5; 8 bases are a match to TRBD1. With 6 bases clipped from V and 4 bases from J, the junction kept 8 bases outside the gene matches. Germline CDR1 is MNHEY and CDR2 is SVGEGT. The CDR3 is 15 residues long. Here the CDR3 reads CASRPSGGANQPQHL. The CDR3 nucleotides are TGTGCCAGCAGACCCTCAGGGGGCGCGAATCAGCCCCAGCATCTT.

V gene TRBV3-1 combines with J gene TRBJ2-7; TRBD1 aligns across 9 bases. CDR1 is LGHDT and CDR2 is YNNKEL in the germline V gene (reference sequence). The CDR3 runs to 14 residues. With 4 bases clipped from V and 6 bases from J, the junction kept 7 bases outside the gene matches. The CDR3 here is CASSPGTGFIEQYF. In DNA form, the CDR3 reads TGTGCCAGCAGCCCCGGGACAGGGTTTATCGAGCAGTACTTC.

This clonotype was recorded at least ten times. The rearrangement links TRBV7-8 to TRBJ1-1, with a possible D match to TRBD1 (5 bases). Germline V gene lookup returns CDR1 SGHVS and CDR2 FQNEAQ. V was trimmed by 7 bases and J by 5 bases, leaving 23 bases between them. The CDR3 extends over 16 amino acids. CDR3 in amino acids: CASTSRSGTEGTEAFF. CDR3 coding DNA: TGTGCCAGCACCTCACGCTCCGGGACCGAGGGGACTGAAGCTTTCTTT.

The genes are TRBV15 and TRBJ2-3; 14 bases map to TRBD2. There are 18 residues in the CDR3. V shed 0 bases and J 2 bases; nucleotides not matched to a gene: 4. Germline CDR1 is LNHNV and CDR2 is YYDKDF (reference sequence). DNA of the CDR3: TGTGCCACCAGCAGAGATGGGACTAGCGGGAGTTACACAGATACGCAGTATTTT. This encodes CATSRDGTSGSYTDTQYF. Full variable domain (remainder filled in from reference TRBV15 and TRBJ2-3): DAMVIQNPRYQVTQFGKPVTLSCSQTLNHNVMYWYQQKSSQAPKLLFHYYDKDFNNEADTPDNFQSRRPNTSFCFLDIRSPGLGDTAMYLCATSRDGTSGSYTDTQYFGPGTRLTVL.

This clonotype appeared many times. The rearrangement joins TRBV30 to TRBJ2-2; D gene uncertain. The CDR3 has 14 amino acids. The germline gives CDR1 GTSNPN, CDR2 SVGIG (reference sequence). V lost 3 bases to trimming and J lost 1 base, with 9 bases between them. As DNA, the CDR3 is TGTGCCTGGAGGTTGGCAGGGAACACCGGGGAGCTGTTTTTT. It specifies CAWRLAGNTGELFF.

This clonotype was seen ten or more times. The chain joins TRBV7-8 to TRBJ2-7; D ambiguous. The last part of the DNA fits TRBJ2-1 better; the J call may be wrong. Germline V gives CDR1 SGHVS, CDR2 FQNEAQ. CDR3 size: 15 residues. CDR3 DNA sequence: TGTGCCAGCAGCACATTACTGGACGGCCCCTACGAGCAGTTCTTC. This gives the protein CASSTLLDGPYEQFF.

This clonotype was counted many times. This chain links TRBV6-2 or TRBV6-3 with TRBJ1-2, with D tentatively TRBD1 (6 bases). Trimming left V 6 bases short and J 6 bases short, with 8 bases between. Germline lookup yields CDR1 MNHEY and CDR2 SVGEGT. CDR3 length equals 11 residues. CDR3 amino acids: CASSPGDGYTF. In nucleotides, the CDR3 is TGTGCCAGCAGCCCAGGGGATGGCTACACCTTC.

This clonotype was counted at least ten times. The rearrangement links TRBV30 to TRBJ2-2; 7 bases line up with TRBD2. Germline CDR1 GTSNPN, CDR2 SVGIG (reference sequence). The CDR3 is 15 amino acids. V trimming: 5 bases; J trimming: 5 bases; junction bases outside the gene matches: 11. CDR3 loop: CAWGSAERETGELFF. The CDR3 nucleotides read TGTGCCTGGGGATCGGCAGAGCGGGAAACCGGGGAGCTGTTTTTT.

This clonotype was observed at least ten times. The rearrangement joins TRBV11-2 to TRBJ1-1; 9 nucleotides align to TRBD1. J gave up 3 bases and V 1 base, and 6 bases lay outside the gene matches. Germline CDR1 and CDR2: SGHAT and FQNNGV. The CDR3 contains 16 residues. Here the CDR3 reads CASSLGGTGRDTEAFF. DNA for the CDR3: TGTGCCAGCAGCTTAGGGGGGACAGGGAGGGACACTGAAGCTTTCTTT.

Written as DNA, the CDR3 is TGTGCCAGCAGTTTTGACAGGGGGGAGCAGTTCTTC. Its translation: CASSFDRGEQFF. The chain couples TRBV27 to TRBJ2-1; 9 nucleotides line up with TRBD1. CDR1 and CDR2 (germline): MNHEY, SMNVEV (reference sequence). The CDR3 length is 12 residues. The junction had 1 base not matched to a gene; V was cut back by 3 bases and J by 10 bases.

This clonotype has at least ten counts. The chain recombines TRBV6-2 or TRBV6-3 with TRBJ1-2; TRBD1 agrees at 8 bases. This CDR3 region has 12 residues. The germline CDR1 and CDR2 sequences are MNHEY and SVGEGT. V shed 6 bases, J shed 7 bases, and the junction held 4 bases outside the gene matches. The CDR3 sequence: CASRSGGFGYTF. CDR3 bases: TGTGCCAGCAGGTCAGGGGGCTTTGGCTACACCTTC.

This clonotype was observed a few times. The V and J genes are TRBV19 and TRBJ1-5; maybe TRBD1 (5 bases). Germline assignment: CDR1 LNHDA and CDR2 SQIVND (reference sequence). The length of the CDR3 is 14 residues. V lost 3 bases to trimming and J lost 3 bases, with 9 bases between them. In DNA form, the CDR3 reads TGTGCCAGTAGTATCGACAGACTCAATCAGCCCCAGCATTTT. Translating it yields CASSIDRLNQPQHF.

The CDR3 bases are TGTGCCAGTAGTATGTCAGTAAGCAATCAGCCCCAGCATTTT. Its protein product is CASSMSVSNQPQHF. The chain combines TRBV19 with TRBJ1-5; D is undetermined. Germline V CDR1 and CDR2: LNHDA, SQIVND (reference sequence). V gave up 3 bases and J gave up 1 base, with 7 bases separating them. This CDR3 spans 14 amino acids.

This clonotype was counted a few times. J is TRBJ2-7 and V is TRBV30; D is uncertain. The CDR3 runs 12 residues. Trimming took off 2 bases at V and 5 bases at J, with 10 bases between the two ends. The germline V gene encodes CDR1 GTSNPN and CDR2 SVGIG (reference sequence). CDR3 in DNA: TGTGCCTGGAGTCCCTATGTCGACGAGCAGTACTTC. Translating gives CAWSPYVDEQYF.

The J gene is TRBJ1-1, the V gene TRBV18, with a tentative D call TRBD1 (5 bases). V was shortened by 0 bases and J by 1 base, with 9 bases between the two germline ends. Germline values: CDR1 KGHSH, CDR2 LQKENI. CDR3 length equals 15 residues. The CDR3 DNA reads TGTGCCAGCTCACCACCCGGTAGGGGGAACACTGAAGCTTTCTTT. Translated, it gives CASSPPGRGNTEAFF.

This clonotype was seen a single time. This chain uses TRBV25-1 with TRBJ2-1; no clear D. Deletions cut 1 base from V and 10 bases from J, with 5 bases between. From germline, CDR1 is MGHDK and CDR2 SYGVNS. There are 11 residues in the CDR3. The CDR3 DNA reads as TGTGCCAGCAGTGAATCCCGGGAGCAGTTCTTC. It yields the protein CASSESREQFF.

This clonotype was detected a few times. This chain connects TRBV6-4 to TRBJ1-5; the D gene is possibly TRBD1 (5 bases). CDR3 length: 13 amino acids. Deletions cut 2 bases from V and 6 bases from J, with 8 bases between. CDR1 is MRHNA and CDR2 is SNTAGT in the germline V gene. The CDR3 reads CASSDGDGQPQHF. In DNA, the CDR3 is TGTGCCAGCAGTGACGGGGACGGTCAGCCCCAGCATTTT.

The rearrangement links TRBV10-3 to TRBJ2-2, with D perhaps TRBD2 (5 bases). CDR1 is ENHRY, CDR2 SYGVKD, per germline. V lost 6 bases, J lost 1 base, and 12 bases lay in between. The CDR3 length is 15 residues. The CDR3 DNA is TGTGCCATCAGCCAGGACTCTCAGAACACCGGGGAGCTGTTTTTT. This translates into CAISQDSQNTGELFF.

As for this clonotype: One end of the junction is discordant with germline, which a read error may explain. The chain recombines TRBV13 with TRBJ1-1; D is unresolved. The CDR3 covers 13 residues. CDR1 and CDR2 from the germline V gene are PRHDT and FYEKMQ (reference sequence). CDR3 protein: CARSLGRHTEAFF. The CDR3 nucleotides are TGTGCCCGCAGTTTAGGTCGACATACCGAAGCTTTCTTT. Full variable domain (outside the CDR3, taken from reference TRBV13 and TRBJ1-1): AAGVIQSPRHLIKEKRETATLKCYPIPRHDTVYWYQQGPGQDPQFLISFYEKMQSDKGSIPDRFSAQQFSDYHSELNMSSLELGDSALYFCARSLGRHTEAFFGQGTRLTVV.

This clonotype appeared many times. Because the CDR3's place on the DNA is in doubt, the DNA is left out and the CDR3 is given as listed by TCRdb. The gene calls are TRBV11-2 and TRBJ1-1; the D call TRBD1 from the table was never checked on the DNA. A total of 17 residues make up the CDR3, ends included. Germline CDR1 and CDR2: SGHAT and FQNNGV. The CDR3 region is CASSFFGEGRENTEAFF.

This clonotype has ten or more counts. The rearrangement joins TRBV5-1 to TRBJ1-1, with D tentatively TRBD1 (6 bases). From germline, CDR1 is SGHRS and CDR2 YFSETQ. This CDR3 has 13 amino acids. V lost 4 bases to trimming and J lost 2 bases, with 9 bases between them. The CDR3 region is CASSPDSNTEAFF. CDR3 coding DNA: TGCGCCAGCAGCCCGGACAGTAACACTGAAGCTTTCTTT.